These T cell receptor beta chains were read from a single sample in a study of control samples from healthy donors and cancer patients. Sequencing was performed with immunoSEQ multiplex PCR; in TCRdb, only in-frame clones are kept and a portion is missing. The sample carries hundreds of thousands of clones, over 75% recorded once. Material for sequencing was PBMCs. Receptors originate from a man aged 40-49 years with head and neck cancer. CDR3s include the opening cysteine and the closing phenylalanine or tryptophan. Each record gives: D gene, J gene, clone size, V gene, CDR3 DNA, CDR3 protein. The D gene is left open where the match is weak. A clone size is listed for some rows: how often the clone was seen (once, few, many), or a class if it is expanded.

. | TRBJ1-2 | . | TRBV29-1 | TGCAGCGTTGAAGACTTTAGTTGGGCTAACTATGGCTACACCTTC | CSVEDFSWANYGYTF
TRBD2 | TRBJ2-7 | few | TRBV5-5 | TGTGCCAGCAGCTCATATCCGGGACTAGACTACGAGCAGTACTTC | CASSSYPGLDYEQYF
TRBD1 | TRBJ2-3 | . | TRBV7-2 | TGTGCCAGCAGCTTAGATTCGACAGGGGGCACAGATACGCAGTATTTT | CASSLDSTGGTDTQYF
TRBD2 | TRBJ2-1 | few | TRBV30 | TGTGCCTGGAGGGTGCTAGCGGGATGGCCCCAAGAGCAGTTCTTC | CAWRVLAGWPQEQFF
TRBD1 | TRBJ2-1 | . | TRBV14 | TGTGCCAGCAGCCAGAGGGACAGGGTGGATGAGCAGTTCTTC | CASSQRDRVDEQFF
. | TRBJ1-5 | . | TRBV30 | TGTGCCTGTTCGATCGATCGGGATCAGCCCCAGCATTTT | CACSIDRDQPQHF
TRBD2 | TRBJ2-5 | . | TRBV9 | TGTGCCAGCAGCCTGGGACTAGCGGGAGCTGGGGAGACCCAGTACTTC | CASSLGLAGAGETQYF
. | TRBJ2-5 | once | TRBV7-2 | TGTGCCAGCAGCCGGCCCTTAATCAGGGCTCCAGAGACCCAGTACTTC | CASSRPLIRAPETQYF
. | TRBJ2-7 | once | TRBV27 | TGTGCCAGCAGCTGGGGAGGTGGGGGAAGCTCCTACGAGCAGTACTTC | CASSWGGGGSSYEQYF
TRBD1 | TRBJ2-2 | . | TRBV27 | TGTGCCAGCAGTTCCCGGACAGGACAGTTCGCGAACACCGGGGAGCTGTTTTTT | CASSSRTGQFANTGELFF
TRBD1 | TRBJ2-7 | . | TRBV29-1 | TGCAGCGCAATGGACAGGGCGCCTAACGAGCAGTACTTC | CSAMDRAPNEQYF
. | TRBJ2-7 | . | TRBV6-5 | TGTGCCAGCAGGACGCCCTTGGCCTACGAGCAGTACTTC | CASRTPLAYEQYF
. | TRBJ1-5 | . | TRBV24-1 | TGTGCCACCAGTGAGGGGCAGAATAATCAGCCCCAGCATTTT | CATSEGQNNQPQHF
. | TRBJ2-5 | . | TRBV4-1 | TGCGCCAGCAGCCAAGAGGCCCTCCGGGAGACCCAGTACTTC | CASSQEALRETQYF
. | TRBJ1-2 | . | TRBV5-5 | TGTGCCAGCTTCCTGGCCGGGGGGATGAGCTATGGCTACACCTTC | CASFLAGGMSYGYTF
. | TRBJ2-1 | few | TRBV20-1 | TGCAGTGCTAGTCCAGAGACCAATGAGCAGTTCTTC | CSASPETNEQFF
. | TRBJ2-1 | . | TRBV30 | TGTGCCTGTACAGGCCGTAGCTCCTACAATGAGCAGTTCTTC | CACTGRSSYNEQFF
. | TRBJ2-3 | . | TRBV28 | TGTGCCAGCAGTTTACAGAGGCAAGGGCGGGTAGATACGCAGTATTTT | CASSLQRQGRVDTQYF
. | TRBJ2-1 | . | TRBV27 | TGTGCCAGCAGTTTCGGGCGGCAGAACCACAATGAGCAGTTCTTC | CASSFGRQNHNEQFF
. | TRBJ1-2 | . | TRBV7-9 | TGTGCCAGCAGCTACGGGACCCTCGGCTACACCTTC | CASSYGTLGYTF
. | TRBJ1-1 | . | TRBV2 | TGTGCCAGCAATAAGGGTCTAGGCACTGAAGCTTTCTTT | CASNKGLGTEAFF
. | TRBJ1-1 | . | TRBV7-2 | TGTGCCAGCAGCTTATTCGGAGTAGGCACTGAAGCTTTCTTT | CASSLFGVGTEAFF